A single sample is the source of the 32 T cell receptor beta chains below, sequenced in a study of OX40 agonist ivuxolimab in advanced cancers. Here immunoSEQ multiplex PCR was the method, and the copy in TCRdb shows in-frame clones only, minus some. The sample holds some 84,000 clones, 80% to 90% seen once. Specimen: CD4+ or CD8+ T cells sorted from blood, collected in a trial of the OX40 agonist ivuxolimab. Receptor source: an adult with an advanced solid tumor such as melanoma, head and neck, liver or kidney cancer.

The chain recombines TRBV28 with TRBJ1-5; 7 bases line up with TRBD1. The CDR3 totals 16 residues. With 3 bases clipped from V and 6 bases from J, the junction kept 11 bases outside the gene matches. Germline CDR1 is MDHEN and CDR2 is SYDVKM. The CDR3 nucleotides are TGTGCCAGCAGTTTCCCCCGTACAAGGGGGCCTCAGCCCCAGCATTTT. Translation: CASSFPRTRGPQPQHF.

In DNA form, the CDR3 reads TGTGCCAGCAGTGGACAGGGTCGGGGCAACGAGCAGTACGTC. This gives the protein CASSGQGRGNEQYV. The V gene is TRBV2, the J gene TRBJ2-7; TRBD1 aligns across 7 bases. The CDR3 is 14 amino acids. Germline CDR1 is SNHLY and CDR2 is FYNNEI. Trimming took 4 bases from V and 5 from J; bases not matched to a gene: 8.

The chain is built from TRBV7-2 and TRBJ2-7; D gene uncertain. V was trimmed by 5 bases and J by 3 bases, leaving 11 bases between them. Germline V gene lookup returns CDR1 SGHTA and CDR2 FQGNSA. The CDR3 consists of 13 residues. For the CDR3, the DNA is TGTGCCAGCAGCCCCGCCCGAGTCTACGAGCAGTACTTC. This encodes CASSPARVYEQYF.

The genes are TRBV9 and TRBJ2-5; 8 bases line up with TRBD2. The J call may be incorrect, as the DNA end agrees better with TRBJ2-7. The CDR3 contains 15 residues. Looked up from germline, CDR1 is SGDLS and CDR2 is YYNGEE. The CDR3: CASSASGSGSYEQYF. CDR3 nucleotide sequence: TGTGCCAGCAGCGCGAGCGGGAGTGGCTCCTACGAGCAGTACTTC.

The V call is TRBV2, the J call TRBJ2-3, with 10 bases identical to TRBD1. Germline V lookup: CDR1 SNHLY, CDR2 FYNNEI. The V gene end was trimmed by 8 bases and the J gene end by 5 bases; junction bases not matched to a gene: 1. The CDR3 loop spans 12 amino acids. For the CDR3, the DNA is TGTGCCAGCCGGACAGGGGGAGATACGCAGTATTTT. Translation gives CASRTGGDTQYF.

The CDR3 region has the DNA TGTGCCAGCAGCTTAGCCGCATACACCGGGGAGCTGTTTTTT. Translating it yields CASSLAAYTGELFF. The chain combines TRBV13 with TRBJ2-2; D is ambiguous. V lost 1 base, J lost 3 bases, and 6 bases lay in between. The CDR3 has 14 residues. CDR1 is PRHDT, CDR2 FYEKMQ, per germline (reference sequence).

The CDR3 sequence is CASSGDGYEQYF. The CDR3 DNA follows: TGCGCCAGCAGCGGCGACGGCTACGAGCAGTACTTC. This rearrangement joins TRBV5-1 to TRBJ2-7; D remains ambiguous. The V end was cut by 4 bases, the J end by 3 bases, with 8 bases between. Germline V CDR1 and CDR2: SGHRS, YFSETQ. The CDR3 totals 12 residues.

This rearrangement joins TRBV28 to TRBJ2-1; TRBD2 aligns across 9 bases. V shed 6 bases and J 10 bases; nucleotides not matched to a gene: 19. Germline V gene lookup returns CDR1 MDHEN and CDR2 SYDVKM. This CDR3 has 17 amino acids. DNA of the CDR3: TGTGCCAGCAGACCCCCCCCCTTTCGGCGGGAGGGCCCCGAGCAGTTCTTC. As protein: CASRPPPFRREGPEQFF.

V is TRBV5-1 and J is TRBJ2-5; 7 bases are a match to TRBD2. The CDR3 covers 17 residues. The germline V gene has CDR1 SGHRS and CDR2 YFSETQ. The ends lost 5 bases at V and 5 bases at J; junction bases unmatched: 18. CDR3 coding DNA: TGCGCCAGCAGTCAATGGGGTTGGGAAGCGGGGTCGGAGACCCAGTACTTC. Protein: CASSQWGWEAGSETQYF. Looking up the rest from reference TRBV5-1 and TRBJ2-5 gives the full variable domain: KAGVTQTPRYLIKTRGQQVTLSCSPISGHRSVSWYQQTPGQGLQFLFEYFSETQRNKGNFPGRFSGRQFSNSRSEMNVSTLELGDSALYLCASSQWGWEAGSETQYFGPGTRLLVL.

The V gene is TRBV6-6, the J gene TRBJ2-7; 7 bases are shared with TRBD1. The V gene end was trimmed by 4 bases and the J gene end by 7 bases; junction bases not matched to a gene: 7. Germline V CDR1 and CDR2: MNHNY, SVGAGI (reference sequence). The CDR3 spans 13 residues. The CDR3 sequence is CASSFGTAGEQYF. In DNA form, the CDR3 reads TGTGCCAGCAGTTTTGGGACAGCCGGGGAGCAGTACTTC.

This sequence joins TRBV5-1 and TRBJ2-5, with 9 bases fitting TRBD2. V was pared by 3 bases and J by 5 bases, with 8 bases of the junction left unmatched. This CDR3 is 15 amino acids long. The V gene's germline CDR1 is SGHRS and CDR2 YFSETQ. This CDR3 reads CASSSGLASRETQYF. The CDR3 region has the DNA TGCGCCAGCAGCTCAGGACTAGCGTCCCGGGAGACCCAGTACTTC.

The CDR3 DNA reads TGTGCCAGCATGGTGGCAGTTGCCACTGAAGCTTTCTTT. It is translated as CASMVAVATEAFF. V and J are TRBV27 and TRBJ1-1; no clear D. Trimming pared 7 bases from V and 4 bases from J, leaving 13 bases between. The CDR3 extends over 13 amino acids. Looked up from germline, CDR1 is MNHEY and CDR2 is SMNVEV (reference sequence).

The chain employs TRBV2 and TRBJ1-1; D not resolved. CDR1 and CDR2 (germline): SNHLY, FYNNEI. CDR3 length: 12 amino acids. V was trimmed by 7 bases and J by 0 bases, leaving 6 bases between them. The CDR3: CASKWVNTEAFF. Written as DNA, the CDR3 is TGTGCCAGCAAGTGGGTGAACACTGAAGCTTTCTTT. The variable domain in full, with the rest retrieved from reference TRBV2 and TRBJ1-1, is EPEVTQTPSHQVTQMGQEVILRCVPISNHLYFYWYRQILGQKVEFLVSFYNNEISEKSEIFDDQFSVERPDGSNFTLKIRSTKLEDSAMYFCASKWVNTEAFFGQGTRLTVV.

This chain connects TRBV7-8 to TRBJ2-1, with TRBD1 identical over 7 bases. Germline lookup yields CDR1 SGHVS and CDR2 FQNEAQ. The V gene end was trimmed by 0 bases and the J gene end by 4 bases; junction bases not matched to a gene: 9. The length of the CDR3 is 17 residues. The CDR3 loop is CASSLAIRAGGYNEQFF. CDR3 bases: TGTGCCAGCAGCTTAGCGATTCGTGCAGGGGGATACAATGAGCAGTTCTTC.

The chain employs TRBV7-2 and TRBJ1-1, with a weak D call TRBD1 (5 bases). Germline V lookup: CDR1 SGHTA, CDR2 FQGNSA. The CDR3 is 14 amino acids. V lost 6 bases, J lost 7 bases, and 18 bases lay in between. The CDR3 nucleotides are TGTGCCAGCAGTACCGGAATGGGGGACGGTGAAGCTTTCTTT. Its translation is CASSTGMGDGEAFF.

V usage is TRBV18 and J usage is TRBJ2-7, with 8 nucleotides matching TRBD1. J lost 5 bases, V lost 5 bases, and 5 bases had no gene match. There are 13 residues in the CDR3. Germline CDR1 KGHSH, CDR2 LQKENI. The CDR3 coding sequence is TGTGCCAGCTCAGAAATGACAGGGGACGAGCAGTACTTC. Amino acid sequence: CASSEMTGDEQYF.

The V and J genes are TRBV5-1 and TRBJ2-2; 8 bases agree with TRBD1. Losses at the gene ends were 4 bases for V and 5 bases for J; bases not matched to a gene: 4. Germline CDR1 reads SGHRS; CDR2 reads YFSETQ. This CDR3 comprises 14 residues. Here the CDR3 DNA reads TGCGCCAGCAGCCTGCGGACAGGGACCGGGGAGCTGTTTTTT. Translated: CASSLRTGTGELFF.

V usage is TRBV29-1 and J usage is TRBJ1-1; no clear D gene. Trimming stripped 7 bases from V and 0 bases from J, with 3 bases between. Germline V gene data show CDR1 as SQVTM and CDR2 as ANQGSEA. CDR3 size: 10 residues. CDR3 in amino acids: CSGVNTEAFF. The CDR3 DNA is TGCAGCGGAGTGAACACTGAAGCTTTCTTT.

This chain uses TRBV21-1 with TRBJ2-7; the listed D gene, TRBD2, was not tested against the DNA. TRBV21-1 is tagged as a pseudogene. The CDR3 has 11 residues. For the CDR3, the DNA is TGTGCCAGCAGTGCGAGCGCCGAGCAGTACTTC. Translated, it gives CASSASAEQYF.

This clone was detected ten times or more. The V call is TRBV19, the J call TRBJ1-4, with 8 bases matching TRBD1. The ends lost 5 bases at V and 15 bases at J; junction bases unmatched: 14. The CDR3 length is 14 residues. Germline assignment: CDR1 LNHDA and CDR2 SQIVND (reference sequence). The CDR3 here is CASSPGQGFGMVFF. For the CDR3, the DNA is TGTGCCAGTAGTCCCGGACAGGGCTTTGGCATGGTGTTTTTT.

This chain uses TRBV28 with TRBJ1-1; D is ambiguous. Trimming stripped 3 bases from V and 5 bases from J, with 10 bases between. Germline V lookup: CDR1 MDHEN, CDR2 SYDVKM. The CDR3 spans 13 residues. CDR3 protein: CASSFLGWTEAFF. CDR3 DNA: TGTGCCAGCAGTTTCCTCGGGTGGACTGAAGCTTTCTTT.

The chain recombines TRBV11-2 with TRBJ2-3; TRBD2 agrees at 9 bases. The ends lost 0 bases at V and 0 bases at J; junction bases unmatched: 7. The CDR3 has 18 amino acids. Looked up from germline, CDR1 is SGHAT and CDR2 is FQNNGV. The CDR3 protein is CASSLDRSSGTSTDTQYF. CDR3 coding DNA: TGTGCCAGCAGCTTAGATAGGTCTAGCGGGACTAGCACAGATACGCAGTATTTT.

This clone was observed once. The CDR3 DNA reads TGTGCCAGCTCATGGACAGGGCCCGGGGAGCTGTTTTTT. Protein: CASSWTGPGELFF. The gene calls are TRBV18 and TRBJ2-2; 8 bases agree with TRBD1. The CDR3 covers 13 residues. CDR1 is KGHSH and CDR2 is LQKENI in the germline V gene. V lost 5 bases to trimming and J lost 6 bases; unmatched junction nucleotides: 2. The full variable domain, with the rest looked up from reference TRBV18 and TRBJ2-2, is NAGVMQNPRHLVRRRGQEARLRCSPMKGHSHVYWYRQLPEEGLKFMVYLQKENIIDESGMPKERFSAEFPKEGPSILRIQQVVRGDSAAYFCASSWTGPGELFFGEGSRLTVL.

The J gene is TRBJ2-3, the V gene TRBV5-1; D gene unclear. The CDR3 has 12 residues. CDR1 SGHRS and CDR2 YFSETQ come from the germline V gene. V lost 0 bases, J lost 4 bases, and 3 bases lay in between. The CDR3 reads CASSLGADTQYF. For the CDR3, the DNA is TGCGCCAGCAGCTTGGGCGCAGATACGCAGTATTTT.

This clone was found once. This sequence joins TRBV19 and TRBJ2-3; D may be TRBD1 (5 bases). The CDR3 totals 17 residues. The V end lost 2 bases, the J end lost 2 bases, and 17 bases lay between the germline ends. In germline, CDR1 is LNHDA, CDR2 SQIVND (reference sequence). CDR3 in DNA: TGTGCCAGTAGTATACAAGGATCAGTGGGGCACACAGATACGCAGTATTTT. This codes for CASSIQGSVGHTDTQYF.

The V and J genes are TRBV9 and TRBJ2-1, with D unresolved. The CDR3 length is 14 residues. In germline, CDR1 is SGDLS, CDR2 YYNGEE. V lost 0 bases to trimming and J lost 2 bases, with 6 bases between them. The CDR3 spells CASSVGVAYNEQFF. The CDR3 nucleotides read TGTGCCAGCAGCGTAGGGGTCGCCTACAATGAGCAGTTCTTC. Using reference TRBV9 and TRBJ2-1 for the parts outside the CDR3, the full variable domain is DSGVTQTPKHLITATGQRVTLRCSPRSGDLSVYWYQQSLDQGLQFLIQYYNGEERAKGNILERFSAQQFPDLHSELNLSSLELGDSALYFCASSVGVAYNEQFFGPGTRLTVL.

This rearrangement joins TRBV19 to TRBJ1-1, with 9 nucleotides matching TRBD1. The CDR3 runs to 14 residues. V shed 4 bases, J shed 1 base, and the junction held 1 base outside the gene matches. Germline V lookup: CDR1 LNHDA, CDR2 SQIVND (reference sequence). The CDR3 coding sequence is TGTGCCAGTAGTAGGGACAGGGAGAACACTGAAGCTTTCTTT. Its translation: CASSRDRENTEAFF.

The J gene is TRBJ1-4, the V gene TRBV25-1; perhaps TRBD1 as D (5 bases). The CDR3 covers 15 residues. Trimming removed 6 bases at V and 4 bases at J, with 15 bases between. Germline CDR1 MGHDK, CDR2 SYGVNS. CDR3 region: CASRDDSGGNEKLFF. CDR3 nucleotide sequence: TGTGCCAGCAGAGACGACAGTGGAGGTAATGAAAAACTGTTTTTT.

The rearrangement joins TRBV15 to TRBJ2-6, with D maybe TRBD2 (5 bases). V dropped 1 base and J dropped 0 bases, with 7 bases sitting between them. CDR1 LNHNV and CDR2 YYDKDF come from the germline V gene (reference sequence). This CDR3 is 16 amino acids long. The CDR3 region is CATSRGRSSGANVLTF. In nucleotides, the CDR3 is TGTGCCACCAGCAGAGGGAGGAGCTCTGGGGCCAACGTCCTGACTTTC.

The V and J genes are TRBV2 and TRBJ2-5, with TRBD1 matching over 9 bases. This CDR3 has 15 residues. Germline V gene sequence: CDR1 SNHLY, CDR2 FYNNEI. V lost 2 bases, J lost 4 bases, and 5 bases stayed unmatched. CDR3 DNA: TGTGCCAGCAGTGAACGACAGGGGGAGGGAGAGACCCAGTACTTC. This encodes CASSERQGEGETQYF.

V gene TRBV19 combines with J gene TRBJ2-3; no clear D. Germline-derived CDR1 and CDR2 are LNHDA and SQIVND (reference sequence). Between the trimmed V and J ends, which lost 5 bases and 6 bases, there was a span of 9 bases. This CDR3 is 12 amino acids long. The CDR3, as DNA: TGTGCCAGTAGTCCTTTAGGGGATACGCAGTATTTT. Its translation is CASSPLGDTQYF.

CDR3 protein: CASSASGVETQYF. CDR3 sequence (DNA): TGTGCCAGCAGTGCTTCAGGGGTCGAGACCCAGTACTTC. The chain carries TRBV6-5 and TRBJ2-5; TRBD1 might be the D (6 bases). CDR1 is MNHEY and CDR2 is SVGAGI in the germline V gene. The CDR3 consists of 13 residues. V was cut by 5 bases and J by 5 bases, with 12 bases left in between.